The source of this T cell receptor (beta chain) is a study of neurological immune-mediated disorders. The cDNA came from 5'RACE, which used 10-nucleotide random UMIs. One entry per CDR3 protein results from TCRdb running MiXCR on the 5' RACE reads. The sample gives tens of thousands of distinct CDR3 sequences, 2% to 3% of which show up once; over 0.95% is in the top ten. This clonotype was observed at least ten times. The CDR3 runs to 15 residues. V was clipped by 4 bases and J by 7 bases; unmatched bases: 9. Germline V gene sequence: CDR1 SGHRS, CDR2 YFSETQ. The rearrangement links TRBV5-1 to TRBJ2-1; 9 bases fit TRBD1. Sequenced: PBMCs. This sequence was found in a woman in her 30s with multiple sclerosis. CDR3 sequence: CASSIDRGSRNEQFF. The DNA of the CDR3 is TGCGCCAGCAGCATAGACAGGGGGAGCCGGAATGAGCAGTTCTTC.